This T cell receptor beta chain was documented in a study of T cells in Graves' hyperthyroidism and ophthalmopathy. Study-level points and caveats: Ophthalmopathy was separated from stable hyperthyroidism by a 13 V-J model. The model anticipated ophthalmopathy a median around six months pre-onset. The majority of expanded thyroid clonotypes above 0.001 also appeared in blood.

CDR1 SGHNT and CDR2 YYREEE come from the germline V gene (reference sequence). The J segment lost 7 bases and the V segment lost 0 bases, leaving 11 bases of the junction unmatched. The CDR3 totals 17 residues. Comments on this clonotype: Its matching antigen is unknown.

Regions amplified from RNA transcripts were the TCR beta CDR3 regions. First-round RT-PCR targeting the TCR CDR3 was performed with the HTBI primer set. TCRdb re-called the multiplex PCR reads with MiXCR, one entry per CDR3 protein. The sample lists about 290,000 distinct CDR3 sequences, about 14% occurring once. V is TRBV5-4 and J is TRBJ2-1, with TRBD2 matching 9 bases. Sample: blood. The clonotype was recovered from a young woman with Graves' hyperthyroidism that later progressed to Graves' ophthalmopathy. For the CDR3, the DNA is TGTGCCAGCAGCTTGGTGGCGGGAGGGCCCCGGGGAAATGAGCAGTTCTTC. Translated: CASSLVAGGPRGNEQFF.